The 20 T cell receptor beta chains given below trace back to one sample, sequenced in a study of T cell repertoires in cytomegalovirus infection. TCRdb recomputed calls from the reads with MiXCR, one row per CDR3 protein. This repertoire shows a few hundred thousand distinct CDR3 sequences, roughly 10% found once; its top ten account for roughly 16%. Sample: PBMCs. These receptors were obtained from a human donor in good health (CMV status not recorded). Some clones in this sample may be carry-over from other donors' samples.

The chain uses TRBV6-6 and TRBJ2-5; 8 positions agree with TRBD2. The V and J ends lost 7 bases and 6 bases, in that order; junction bases with no gene match: 10. Germline CDR1 and CDR2: MNHNY and SVGAGI (reference sequence). This CDR3 is built from 14 residues. CDR3 sequence: CASNLGRGAKTQYF. The CDR3 nucleotides are TGTGCCAGCAATCTGGGGCGGGGGGCGAAGACCCAGTACTTC.

This clonotype was seen ten or more times. The chain has TRBV7-2 and TRBJ2-7; D ambiguous. V was trimmed by 2 bases and J by 2 bases, leaving 16 bases between them. Germline CDR1 SGHTA, CDR2 FQGNSA. The CDR3 loop spans 16 amino acids. The CDR3 sequence: CASSLKPGQGPYEQYF. In DNA, the CDR3 is TGTGCCAGCAGCTTAAAGCCGGGTCAAGGGCCCTACGAGCAGTACTTC.

The sample holds many counts of this clonotype. V gene TRBV7-2 combines with J gene TRBJ1-3; TRBD1 agrees at 12 bases. V shed 2 bases and J 5 bases; nucleotides not matched to a gene: 7. The germline gives CDR1 SGHTA, CDR2 FQGNSA. This CDR3 is 17 amino acids long. The CDR3 spells CASSLLAGTGGRNTIYF. For the CDR3, the DNA is TGTGCCAGCAGCTTATTGGCCGGGACAGGGGGCCGAAACACCATATATTTT. The entire variable domain, with the rest obtained from reference TRBV7-2 and TRBJ1-3, is as follows: GAGVSQSPSNKVTEKGKDVELRCDPISGHTALYWYRQSLGQGLEFLIYFQGNSAPDKSGLPSDRFSAERTGGSVSTLTIQRTQQEDSAVYLCASSLLAGTGGRNTIYFGEGSWLTVV.

This clonotype was seen many times. V is TRBV7-2 and J is TRBJ2-2; D may correspond to TRBD1 or TRBD2 (5 bases each). The CDR3 contains 16 residues. Germline CDR1 reads SGHTA; CDR2 reads FQGNSA. Trimming stripped 6 bases from V and 2 bases from J, with 16 bases between. The CDR3 nucleotides read TGTGCCAGCAGTACAAGTGGGGGATTTAACACCGGGGAGCTGTTTTTT. As protein: CASSTSGGFNTGELFF.

The sample holds many counts of this clonotype. The genes are TRBV11-3 and TRBJ1-1, with a possible D match to TRBD1 (5 bases). CDR1 is SGHNT, CDR2 YENEEA, per germline. V was cut by 5 bases and J by 0 bases, with 10 bases left in between. This CDR3 comprises 14 residues. CDR3 residues: CASSALQVNTEAFF. CDR3 sequence (DNA): TGTGCCAGCAGCGCCTTACAGGTGAACACTGAAGCTTTCTTT.

The sample holds many counts of this clonotype. V and J are TRBV7-3 and TRBJ2-3; the D gene could be TRBD1 or TRBD2 (5 bases each). Germline V lookup: CDR1 SGHTA, CDR2 FQGTGA. Trimming cost V 5 bases and J 0 bases, with 12 bases left between them. The CDR3 covers 15 residues. CDR3 nucleotides: TGTGCCAGCAGCGAGTTCGGGGCAAGCACAGATACGCAGTATTTT. Translated: CASSEFGASTDTQYF.

This clonotype was detected only a few times. The genes are TRBV7-9 and TRBJ2-1; tentatively, D is TRBD1 or TRBD2 (5 bases each). The CDR3 is made up of 15 amino acids. Trimming stripped 1 base from V and 5 bases from J, with 12 bases between. Germline V gene data show CDR1 as SEHNR and CDR2 as FQNEAQ (reference sequence). Here the CDR3 reads CASSLGSGPNNEQFF. CDR3 coding DNA: TGTGCCAGCAGCTTAGGATCGGGACCGAACAATGAGCAGTTCTTC.

The chain couples TRBV10-3 to TRBJ1-4; 8 nucleotides align to TRBD1. This CDR3 comprises 13 residues. CDR1 ENHRY and CDR2 SYGVKD come from the germline V gene. The V gene end was trimmed by 10 bases and the J gene end by 3 bases; junction bases not matched to a gene: 4. This chain's CDR3 is CATGQGSNEKLFF. DNA for the CDR3: TGTGCCACTGGACAGGGTTCTAATGAAAAACTGTTTTTT.

Many counts were recorded for this clonotype. The chain couples TRBV5-1 to TRBJ2-5; 11 bases map to TRBD2. Germline values: CDR1 SGHRS, CDR2 YFSETQ. CDR3 length: 15 amino acids. The junction had 4 bases not matched to a gene; V was cut back by 4 bases and J by 2 bases. CDR3 DNA sequence: TGCGCCAGCAGCCGCGGGACTAGCGGACAAGAGACCCAGTACTTC. Residues: CASSRGTSGQETQYF.

The chain combines TRBV7-2 with TRBJ1-3, with 7 positions matching TRBD1. This CDR3 spans 16 amino acids. Germline CDR1 is SGHTA and CDR2 is FQGNSA. The ends lost 4 bases at V and 0 bases at J; junction bases unmatched: 6. In DNA form, the CDR3 reads TGTGCCAGCAGCTCAGACAGGGCAAGCTCTGGAAACACCATATATTTT. It translates to CASSSDRASSGNTIYF.

This clonotype was counted between two and nine times. V is TRBV7-8 and J is TRBJ2-7; tentative D call: TRBD1 (5 bases). V shed 2 bases and J shed 7 bases, with 12 bases lying between them. Per germline, CDR1 SGHVS and CDR2 FQNEAQ. The CDR3 has 13 residues. Here the CDR3 reads CASSLTQGGEQYF. Written as DNA, the CDR3 is TGTGCCAGCAGCTTAACGCAGGGCGGAGAGCAGTACTTC.

This clonotype was counted a few times. V is TRBV28 and J is TRBJ1-2; a possible D gene is TRBD1 (6 bases). The length of the CDR3 is 14 residues. Trimming removed 7 bases from V and 8 bases from J, with 20 bases in between. Germline V lookup: CDR1 MDHEN, CDR2 SYDVKM. The chain's CDR3 is CASTIGGAPWGYTF. The DNA for the CDR3 is TGTGCCAGCACAATCGGGGGCGCCCCTTGGGGCTACACCTTC.

V gene TRBV10-3 combines with J gene TRBJ2-1; D might be TRBD1 (5 bases). Germline-derived CDR1 and CDR2 are ENHRY and SYGVKD. This CDR3 has 14 amino acids. The germline V and J ends were trimmed by 4 bases and 4 bases, with 11 bases remaining between them. CDR3 region: CAISVLDKYNEQFF. CDR3 bases: TGTGCCATCAGTGTTTTGGACAAATACAATGAGCAGTTCTTC.

This clonotype was picked up many times. CDR3 in amino acids: CASRAREWVGTEAFF. In DNA form, the CDR3 reads TGTGCCAGCAGGGCCAGGGAATGGGTTGGCACTGAAGCTTTCTTT. The chain is built from TRBV6-1 and TRBJ1-1; D is possibly TRBD1 (5 bases). Trimming pared 6 bases from V and 4 bases from J, leaving 18 bases between. The CDR3 runs 15 residues. Germline V CDR1 and CDR2: MNHNS, SASEGT.

This clonotype was counted ten times or more. The rearrangement links TRBV7-2 to TRBJ2-4, with D perhaps given as TRBD1 or TRBD2 (5 bases each). Germline CDR1 reads SGHTA; CDR2 reads FQGNSA. The CDR3 length is 17 residues. Trimming stripped 1 base from V and 1 base from J, with 14 bases between. The CDR3 nucleotides are TGTGCCAGCAGCTTAGGAGCTGGGGGAACGGCCAAAAACATTCAGTACTTC. Translation: CASSLGAGGTAKNIQYF.

This clonotype was seen repeatedly, ten times or more. The DNA for the CDR3 is TGTGCCAGCAGTGAAAAAGGGTCTAGTCAGCCCCAGCATTTT. It is translated as CASSEKGSSQPQHF. The rearrangement joins TRBV6-1 to TRBJ1-5; D gene uncertain. This CDR3 is 14 amino acids long. Trimming left V 2 bases short and J 6 bases short, with 11 bases between. Germline loops: CDR1 MNHNS, CDR2 SASEGT.

The rearrangement uses TRBV7-6 and TRBJ1-5, with 7 bases identical to TRBD1. The CDR3 sequence is 14 residues long. Germline CDR1 and CDR2: SGHVS and FNYEAQ. Trimming removed 4 bases from V and 9 bases from J; junction bases left unmatched: 9. The CDR3 reads CASSSRQGDAPQHF. The CDR3 nucleotides are TGTGCCAGCAGCTCGAGACAGGGAGACGCGCCCCAGCATTTT.

V and J are TRBV20-1 and TRBJ1-1; D unresolved. The CDR3 length is 11 residues. Between the trimmed V and J ends, which lost 3 bases and 7 bases, there was a span of 9 bases. CDR1 is DFQATT, CDR2 SNEGSKA, per germline (reference sequence). The CDR3 sequence is CSASWVDEAFF. In DNA form, the CDR3 reads TGCAGTGCTAGTTGGGTCGATGAAGCTTTCTTT.

This chain links TRBV18 with TRBJ1-1; a weak D match, TRBD1 (5 bases). Germline V lookup: CDR1 KGHSH, CDR2 LQKENI. There are 16 residues in the CDR3. With 4 bases removed from V and 1 base from J, the gap between germline ends came to 16 bases. The CDR3 DNA is TGTGCCAGCTCACAATTACCCGGGGGGGAGAACACTGAAGCTTTCTTT. Protein: CASSQLPGGENTEAFF.

The chain joins TRBV20-1 to TRBJ2-7; 11 bases are shared with TRBD2. CDR3 length equals 16 residues. Per the germline V gene, CDR1 is DFQATT and CDR2 is SNEGSKA (reference sequence). Trimming took 3 bases from V and 0 from J; bases not matched to a gene: 7. CDR3 amino acids: CSASPGSGRVSYEQYF. The CDR3, as DNA: TGCAGTGCTAGCCCCGGTAGCGGGAGGGTCTCCTACGAGCAGTACTTC.